These T cell receptor beta chains were read from a single sample in a study of T cell repertoires in cytomegalovirus infection. MiXCR, applied by TCRdb to the reads, yields one record per CDR3 protein. This sample yields 630,000 or so distinct CDR3 sequences, of which 20% to 25% are seen a single time; 6.5% to 10% belongs to the top ten. Source material: CD8+ T cells from PBMCs. These receptors were obtained from a human donor in good health (CMV status not recorded). Some clones in this sample may be carry-over from other donors' samples. Each CDR3 is given with its conserved first and last residue. A D gene is named only where the DNA matches it firmly. The size entry is marked missing in some rows and otherwise reads once, few, many or a size class.

CDR3aa | CDR3nt | d_gene | j_gene | v_gene | abundance
CASSPTGGFTDTQYF | TGTGCCAGCAGCCCAACAGGGGGCTTTACAGATACGCAGTATTTT | TRBD1 | TRBJ2-3 | TRBV7-3 | many
CASSYDRVSNTEAFF | TGTGCCAGCAGTTACGACAGGGTGTCAAACACTGAAGCTTTCTTT | TRBD1 | TRBJ1-1 | TRBV6-2/TRBV6-3 | -
CASSIGQGIFDYTF | TGTGCCAGTAGTATTGGCCAGGGTATCTTTGACTACACCTTC | - | TRBJ1-2 | TRBV19 | few
CASSQLRDVEETLYF | TGCGCCAGCAGCCAACTCCGGGACGTTGAAGAGACCCTGTACTTC | - | TRBJ2-5 | TRBV5-1 | -
CASSLGLAGAPYEQYF | TGTGCCAGCAGCTTAGGACTAGCGGGGGCCCCCTACGAGCAGTACTTC | TRBD2 | TRBJ2-7 | TRBV7-2 | -
CASSPGGLGNEQLF | TGTGCCAGCAGCCCGGGAGGGCTGGGCAATGAGCAGCTCTTC | TRBD2 | TRBJ2-1 | TRBV13 | -
CATPGTSGGGTGELFF | TGTGCCACCCCAGGGACTAGCGGGGGAGGCACCGGGGAGCTGTTTTTT | TRBD2 | TRBJ2-2 | TRBV7-8 | many
CASSRGQSMFSTNEKLFF | TGTGCCAGCAGCAGAGGACAGAGCATGTTCTCAACTAATGAAAAACTGTTTTTT | - | TRBJ1-4 | TRBV5-6 | -
CASSNDRSYNSPLHF | TGTGCCAGCAGTAACGACAGGTCCTATAATTCACCCCTCCACTTT | - | TRBJ1-6 | TRBV28 | -
CASSEVDYNTDTQYF | TGTGCCAGCAGTGAAGTTGACTACAACACAGATACGCAGTATTTT | - | TRBJ2-3 | TRBV6-1 | many
CSVPLPSSWSGKTQYF | TGCAGTGTCCCCCTTCCCTCCTCGTGGAGCGGTAAGACCCAGTACTTC | - | TRBJ2-5 | TRBV20-1 | few
CSARDRLAGDRQETQYF | TGCAGTGCTAGAGATAGGCTAGCGGGGGACCGGCAAGAGACCCAGTACTTC | TRBD2 | TRBJ2-5 | TRBV20-1 | -
CASSQVPMTSNEQFF | TGCGCCAGCAGCCAAGTACCTATGACTAGCAATGAGCAGTTCTTC | - | TRBJ2-1 | TRBV4-1 | few
CSVAERDTGTQYF | TGCAGCGTTGCCGAACGGGACACCGGGACCCAGTACTTC | - | TRBJ2-5 | TRBV29-1 | few
CASSHGGTGTNEKLFF | TGTGCCAGCAGCCATGGCGGGACAGGGACAAATGAAAAACTGTTTTTT | TRBD1 | TRBJ1-4 | TRBV7-9 | -
CASSEAGRGQPQHF | TGTGCCAGCAGTGAAGCAGGGAGGGGACAGCCCCAGCATTTT | - | TRBJ1-5 | TRBV6-1 | -
CASWAGSRSDEQFF | TGTGCCAGCTGGGCAGGCAGTCGGTCGGATGAGCAGTTCTTC | - | TRBJ2-1 | TRBV25-1 | -
CAINRDRGGQETQYF | TGTGCCATCAACCGGGACAGGGGAGGCCAAGAGACCCAGTACTTC | TRBD1 | TRBJ2-5 | TRBV10-3 | few
CASSSFLLGLPHEQYF | TGTGCCAGCAGTTCTTTCTTATTGGGACTCCCTCACGAGCAGTACTTC | - | TRBJ2-7 | TRBV12-3/TRBV12-4 | few
CTSSLDGAEQFF | TGTACCAGCAGCTTAGATGGGGCAGAGCAGTTCTTC | - | TRBJ2-1 | TRBV11-2 | -
CASSERRGGRGEQYF | TGTGCCAGCAGTGAAAGGCGGGGGGGTCGGGGTGAGCAGTACTTC | TRBD2 | TRBJ2-7 | TRBV2 | few
CASSPQGYYGYTF | TGTGCCAGCAGCCCACAGGGCTACTATGGCTACACCTTC | - | TRBJ1-2 | TRBV7-6 | few
CASSIQGADEAFF | TGTGCCAGTAGTATCCAGGGGGCAGATGAAGCTTTCTTT | TRBD1 | TRBJ1-1 | TRBV19 | -
CSVAGGTAYEQYF | TGCAGCGTTGCGGGGGGCACAGCCTACGAGCAGTACTTC | - | TRBJ2-7 | TRBV29-1 | -
CASSAGTVSYNEQFF | TGTGCCAGCAGCGCCGGGACAGTCTCCTACAATGAGCAGTTCTTC | TRBD1 | TRBJ2-1 | TRBV7-6 | many
CASSQDRGDNQPQHF | TGTGCCAGCAGCCAGGACAGAGGAGACAATCAGCCCCAGCATTTT | - | TRBJ1-5 | TRBV12-3/TRBV12-4 | many
CASSFLTGPGDTQYF | TGTGCCAGCAGCTTCTTAACGGGACCCGGGGATACGCAGTATTTT | - | TRBJ2-3 | TRBV7-3 | few
CSAIMERGTEAFF | TGCAGTGCTATCATGGAAAGGGGCACTGAAGCTTTCTTT | - | TRBJ1-1 | TRBV20-1 | once
CASSQGKGDTQYF | TGCGCCAGCAGCCAAGGAAAGGGAGATACGCAGTATTTT | - | TRBJ2-3 | TRBV4-1 | -
CASSLGLYGNQPQHF | TGTGCCAGCAGCCTCGGCCTGTATGGCAATCAGCCCCAGCATTTT | - | TRBJ1-5 | TRBV7-9 | -
CASSYVGNNQPQHF | TGTGCCAGCAGTTATGTCGGGAACAATCAGCCCCAGCATTTT | - | TRBJ1-5 | TRBV6-6 | many